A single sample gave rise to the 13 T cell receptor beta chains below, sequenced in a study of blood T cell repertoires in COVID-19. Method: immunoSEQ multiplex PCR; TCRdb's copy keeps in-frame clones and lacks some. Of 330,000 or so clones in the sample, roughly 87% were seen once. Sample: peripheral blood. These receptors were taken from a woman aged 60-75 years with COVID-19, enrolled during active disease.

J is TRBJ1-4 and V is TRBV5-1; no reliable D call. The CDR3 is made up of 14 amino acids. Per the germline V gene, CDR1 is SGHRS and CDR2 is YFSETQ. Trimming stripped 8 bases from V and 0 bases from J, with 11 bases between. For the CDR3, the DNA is TGCGCCAGTAGACCGGGGTCAACTAATGAAAAACTGTTTTTT. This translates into CASRPGSTNEKLFF.

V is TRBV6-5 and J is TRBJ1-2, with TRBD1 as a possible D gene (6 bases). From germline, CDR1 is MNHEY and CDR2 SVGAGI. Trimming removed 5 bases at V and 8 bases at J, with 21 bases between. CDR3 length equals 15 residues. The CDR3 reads CASSPEGTNARGYTF. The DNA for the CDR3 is TGTGCCAGCAGTCCCGAGGGGACAAACGCGAGGGGCTACACCTTC.

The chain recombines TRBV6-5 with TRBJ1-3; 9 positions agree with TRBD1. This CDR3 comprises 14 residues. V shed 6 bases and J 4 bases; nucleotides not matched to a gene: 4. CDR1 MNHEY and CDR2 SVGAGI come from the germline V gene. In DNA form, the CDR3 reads TGTGCCAGCAGGTACAGGGGGCTAGGAAACACCATATATTTT. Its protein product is CASRYRGLGNTIYF.

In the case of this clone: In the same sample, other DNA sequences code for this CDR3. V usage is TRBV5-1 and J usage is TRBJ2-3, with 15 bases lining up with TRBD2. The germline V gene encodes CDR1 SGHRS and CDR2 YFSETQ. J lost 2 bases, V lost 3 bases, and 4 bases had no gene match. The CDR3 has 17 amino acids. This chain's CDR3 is CASSSGLAGGYTDTQYF. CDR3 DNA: TGCGCCAGCAGCTCGGGACTAGCGGGGGGTTACACAGATACGCAGTATTTT.

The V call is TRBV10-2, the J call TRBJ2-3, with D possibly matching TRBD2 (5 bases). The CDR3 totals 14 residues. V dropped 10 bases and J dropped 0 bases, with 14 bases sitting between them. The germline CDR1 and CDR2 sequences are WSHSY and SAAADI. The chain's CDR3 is CATRGLTSTDTQYF. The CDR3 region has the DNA TGCGCCACCAGAGGACTGACTAGCACAGATACGCAGTATTTT.

This CDR3 is CSVGLQNMNTEAFF. The CDR3 DNA reads TGCAGCGTTGGTCTACAGAACATGAACACTGAAGCTTTCTTT. The chain combines TRBV29-1 with TRBJ1-1; no reliable D call. CDR1 is SQVTM, CDR2 ANQGSEA, per germline. Trimming took 4 bases from V and 0 from J, leaving 12 bases between them. CDR3 length: 14 amino acids.

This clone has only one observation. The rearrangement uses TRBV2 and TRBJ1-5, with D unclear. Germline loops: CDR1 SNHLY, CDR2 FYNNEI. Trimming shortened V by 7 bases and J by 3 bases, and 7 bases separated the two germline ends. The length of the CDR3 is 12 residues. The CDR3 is CASTGSNQPQHF. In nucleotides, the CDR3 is TGTGCCAGCACAGGCTCCAATCAGCCCCAGCATTTT.

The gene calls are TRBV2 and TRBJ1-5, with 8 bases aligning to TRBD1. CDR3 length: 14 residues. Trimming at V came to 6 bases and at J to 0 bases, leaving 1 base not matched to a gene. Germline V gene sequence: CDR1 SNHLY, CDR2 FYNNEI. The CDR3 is CASRGTGSNQPQHF. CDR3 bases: TGTGCCAGCAGAGGGACAGGTAGCAATCAGCCCCAGCATTTT.

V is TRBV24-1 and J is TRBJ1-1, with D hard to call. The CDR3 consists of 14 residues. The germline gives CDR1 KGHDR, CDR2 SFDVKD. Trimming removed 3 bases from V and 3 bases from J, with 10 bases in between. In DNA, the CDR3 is TGTGCCACCAGTGATCCTCGGTACGACACTGAAGCTTTCTTT. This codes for CATSDPRYDTEAFF.

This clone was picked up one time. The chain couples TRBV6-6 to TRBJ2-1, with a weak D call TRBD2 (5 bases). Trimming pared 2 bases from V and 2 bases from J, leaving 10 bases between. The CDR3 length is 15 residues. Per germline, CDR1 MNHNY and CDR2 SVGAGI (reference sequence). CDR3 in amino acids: CASSYRGLPYNEQFF. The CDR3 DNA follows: TGTGCCAGCAGTTACAGAGGGCTTCCCTACAATGAGCAGTTCTTC.

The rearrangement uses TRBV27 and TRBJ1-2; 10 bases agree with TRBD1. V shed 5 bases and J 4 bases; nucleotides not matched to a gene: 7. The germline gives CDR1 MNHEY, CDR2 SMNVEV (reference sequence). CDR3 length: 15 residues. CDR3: CASSPWTGGTYGYTF. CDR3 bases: TGTGCCAGCAGTCCCTGGACAGGGGGTACCTATGGCTACACCTTC.

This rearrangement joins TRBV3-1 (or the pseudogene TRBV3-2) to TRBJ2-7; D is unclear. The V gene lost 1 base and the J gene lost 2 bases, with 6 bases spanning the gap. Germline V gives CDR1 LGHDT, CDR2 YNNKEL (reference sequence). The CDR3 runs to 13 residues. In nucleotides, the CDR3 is TGTGCCAGCAGCCAAGTGGGCCCCTACGAGCAGTACTTC. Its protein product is CASSQVGPYEQYF.

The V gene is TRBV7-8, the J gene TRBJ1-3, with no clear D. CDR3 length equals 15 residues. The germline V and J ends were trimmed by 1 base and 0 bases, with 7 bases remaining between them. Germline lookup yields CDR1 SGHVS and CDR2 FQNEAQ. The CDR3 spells CASSLGANSGNTIYF. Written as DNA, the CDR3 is TGTGCCAGCAGCTTAGGTGCGAACTCTGGAAACACCATATATTTT.